The 9 T cell receptor beta chains presented below share a single source sample, sequenced in a study of T cell clonality in common variable immunodeficiency. The antigens for these receptors are not known. Measured with immunoSEQ multiplex PCR; TCRdb has only the in-frame clones, and not every one. The specimen has 32,000 or so clones, none found just once. Study observations and caveats: Reportedly, TCR beta sequences from common variable immunodeficiency showed fewer deletions and N-nucleotide insertions.

The specimen was peripheral blood mononuclear cells. These TCRs come from a human donor with common variable immunodeficiency.

This clone has at least ten counts. The read ends 3 residues before the CDR3 terminus; that terminus is restored from the germline J gene. J is TRBJ2-2 and V is TRBV19; possibly TRBD2 for D (5 bases). V gave up 8 bases and J gave up 1 base, with 5 bases separating them. Germline loops: CDR1 LNHDA, CDR2 SQIVND (reference sequence). The CDR3 is made up of 12 amino acids. CDR3 DNA (partial): TGTGCCAGTGAGGGGAACACCGGGGAG. Protein product: CASEGNTGE. The CDR3 in full is CASEGNTGELFF. The variable domain in full, completed from reference TRBV19 and TRBJ2-2, reads DGGITQSPKYLFRKEGQNVTLSCEQNLNHDAMYWYRQDPGQGLRLIYYSQIVNDFQKGDIAEGYSVSREKKESFPLTVTSAQKNPTAFYLCASEGNTGELFFGEGSRLTVL.

This clone showed up many times. The read halts 3 residues ahead of the CDR3 end, with the missing end drawn from the germline J gene. This chain links TRBV4-2 with TRBJ1-5; maybe TRBD1 (6 bases). Germline assignment: CDR1 LGHNA and CDR2 YNFKEQ. This CDR3 has 15 amino acids. This chain's CDR3 is CASSQTSGGADPQHF. The sequenced CDR3 bases are TGTGCCAGCAGCCAGACTAGCGGGGGGGCCGATCCC.

This clone was recorded a few times. The read finishes 3 residues shy of the CDR3 end, and the germline J gene is used to complete it. Other DNA variants within this sample encode the same CDR3. The V call is TRBV19, the J call TRBJ1-1; perhaps TRBD1 as D (6 bases). V shed 1 base and J shed 3 bases, with 12 bases lying between them. CDR1 LNHDA and CDR2 SQIVND come from the germline V gene (reference sequence). The CDR3 covers 15 residues. The CDR3 is CASSIGQGFDTEAFF. The part of the CDR3 DNA that was read is TGTGCCAGTAGTATAGGGCAGGGGTTTGACACTGAA.

This clone was recorded a few times. The CDR3 goes on 3 residues after the read ends, and that part is filled in from the germline J gene. J is TRBJ1-4 and V is TRBV30, with 7 bases aligning to TRBD1. J gave up 5 bases and V 4 bases, and 10 bases lay outside the gene matches. Germline values: CDR1 GTSNPN, CDR2 SVGIG (reference sequence). There are 15 residues in the CDR3. The part of the CDR3 DNA that was read is TGTGCCTGGAAGGAAGGGGGCGAGAAGAATGAAAAA. Protein: CAWKEGGEKNEK. The whole CDR3 sequence reads CAWKEGGEKNEKLFF.

This clone has ten or more counts. The missing CDR3 end, 3 residues past where the read stops, is filled in from the germline J gene. The chain has TRBV18 and TRBJ1-3; possibly TRBD1 for D (6 bases). CDR1 is KGHSH and CDR2 is LQKENI in the germline V gene. V was trimmed by 6 bases and J by 4 bases, leaving 16 bases between them. CDR3 size: 15 residues. The CDR3 loop reads CASSPAGAAGNTIYF. CDR3 DNA (partial): TGTGCCAGCTCCCCAGCGGGGGCAGCCGGAAACACC. Supplemented by reference TRBV18 and TRBJ1-3, the full variable domain reads NAGVMQNPRHLVRRRGQEARLRCSPMKGHSHVYWYRQLPEEGLKFMVYLQKENIIDESGMPKERFSAEFPKEGPSILRIQQVVRGDSAAYFCASSPAGAAGNTIYFGEGSWLTVV.

Only a few counts were recorded for this clone. The read ends 3 residues early relative to the CDR3; the germline J gene fills the gap. The chain is built from TRBV6-2 or TRBV6-3 and TRBJ2-1; 12 bases match TRBD2. There are 16 residues in the CDR3. Losses at the gene ends were 4 bases for V and 6 bases for J; bases not matched to a gene: 7. CDR1 is MNHEY, CDR2 SVGEGT, per germline. The CDR3 sequence is CASSWLAGGASNEQFF. The covered CDR3 bases are TGTGCCAGCAGTTGGCTAGCGGGGGGGGCTTCCAATGAG.

Details on this clone: The read ends 3 residues shy of where the CDR3 ends; the end is completed using the germline J gene. V is TRBV23-1 and J is TRBJ2-2; 10 bases are shared with TRBD1. TRBV23-1 is treated as an ORF (open reading frame) with a function not yet certain. The CDR3 is made up of 19 amino acids. V dropped 6 bases and J dropped 2; count of bases not matched to a gene: 15. The CDR3: CASRKDRGRDLPNTGELFF. The DNA read from the CDR3 is TGCGCCAGCAGAAAAGACAGGGGGCGCGATCTCCCTAACACCGGGGAG.

This clone was counted only a few times. Read sequence stops 3 residues before the CDR3 end, and the germline J gene provides the missing end. This chain connects TRBV7-9 to TRBJ2-2; 7 bases align to TRBD1. The germline V gene encodes CDR1 SEHNR and CDR2 FQNEAQ (reference sequence). This CDR3 region has 15 residues. V shed 5 bases, J shed 3 bases, and the junction held 6 bases outside the gene matches. CDR3 in amino acids: CASSARDSYTGELFF. The covered CDR3 bases are TGTGCCAGCAGCGCTCGGGACAGCTACACCGGGGAG.

Note on this clone: The read comes to an end 3 residues before the CDR3 does, leaving the germline J gene to fill in the end. This rearrangement joins TRBV19 to TRBJ2-5, with D maybe TRBD1 (7 bases). Trimming left V 11 bases short and J 2 bases short, with 18 bases between. This CDR3 is 14 amino acids long. Germline CDR1 reads LNHDA; CDR2 reads SQIVND (reference sequence). The CDR3: CASSQGGGQETQYF. The CDR3 DNA, read in part, is TGTGCCTCCTCGCAGGGGGGCGGACAAGAGACC.